This TCR beta chain was obtained from a study of cytomegalovirus exposure and HLA in healthy donors. The germline gives CDR1 LNHNV, CDR2 YYDKDF (reference sequence). CDR3 length: 17 amino acids. Trimming took 1 base from V and 6 from J; bases not matched to a gene: 10. PCR amplification relied on 60 Vbeta primers (plus 13 Jbeta primers). Assay: immunoSEQ multiplex PCR; the TCRdb copy retains only in-frame clones and omits some. In the table there are roughly 180,000 clones, just under 80% of which are singletons. This TCR was recovered from a woman between 25 and 40 years old in good health and CMV-seropositive. The rearrangement uses TRBV15 and TRBJ1-3, with 9 bases lining up with TRBD1. Source material: PBMCs. As DNA, the CDR3 is TGTGCCACCAGCAGAGCCTCCGGGACAGGGCCCGTAAACACCATATATTTT. It encodes CATSRASGTGPVNTIYF. Together with reference TRBV15 and TRBJ1-3, the CDR3 gives the full variable domain: DAMVIQNPRYQVTQFGKPVTLSCSQTLNHNVMYWYQQKSSQAPKLLFHYYDKDFNNEADTPDNFQSRRPNTSFCFLDIRSPGLGDTAMYLCATSRASGTGPVNTIYFGEGSWLTVV.